This T cell receptor beta chain is drawn from a study of OX40 agonist ivuxolimab in advanced cancers. Study background: Earlier anti-PD-1, anti-PD-L1 or anti-CTLA-4 therapy was permitted; about 39% had received some.

Repertoires were generated with immunoSEQ multiplex PCR, while TCRdb's copy carries only in-frame clones and drops some. The sample lists some 30,000 clones, 85% to 90% occurring once. Germline V gives CDR1 MNHNS, CDR2 SASEGT. This CDR3 region has 15 residues. V dropped 6 bases and J dropped 4; count of bases not matched to a gene: 8. Study findings and constraints: Near-lowest levels of clonal expansion characterized partial responders at 0.1-3.0 mg/kg. Dosing at 0.1 to 3.0 mg/kg was accompanied by clonal expansion of CD4+ and CD8+ blood T cells by week 6.

Regarding this clone: Antigen specificity is unknown.

Source: CD4+ or CD8+ T cells sorted from blood, taken in a trial of the OX40 agonist ivuxolimab. The chain has TRBV6-1 and TRBJ1-2; TRBD1 matches at 10 bases. This TCR came from an adult with an advanced solid tumor such as melanoma, head and neck, liver or kidney cancer. The CDR3 bases are TGTGCCAGCAGGACCGGGACAGGGGTTAGCTATGGCTACACCTTC. It specifies CASRTGTGVSYGYTF.